The 30 T cell receptor beta chains given below trace back to one sample, sequenced in a study of blood T cell repertoires in COVID-19. Here immunoSEQ multiplex PCR was the method, and the copy in TCRdb shows in-frame clones only, minus some. The sample lists 180,000 or so clones, approximately 89% occurring once. The sample was peripheral blood. The receptors originated from a man between 40 and 49 years old with active or convalescent COVID-19.

Many counts were recorded for this clone. V and J are TRBV9 and TRBJ1-3; 7 nucleotides match TRBD1. V was pared by 3 bases and J by 4 bases, with 1 base of the junction left unmatched. CDR1 is SGDLS, CDR2 YYNGEE, per germline. This CDR3 has 13 residues. The CDR3: CASSEGQGNTIYF. The DNA for the CDR3 is TGTGCCAGCAGCGAGGGACAGGGAAACACCATATATTTT.

V gene TRBV5-1 combines with J gene TRBJ2-4; D possibly corresponds to TRBD1 (6 bases). The CDR3 is made up of 15 amino acids. Trimming took 4 bases from V and 5 from J, leaving 16 bases between them. In germline, CDR1 is SGHRS, CDR2 YFSETQ. The CDR3 region is CASSINRVSENIQYF. CDR3 nucleotide sequence: TGCGCCAGCAGCATTAACAGGGTTTCGGAAAACATTCAGTACTTC.

This chain joins TRBV15 and TRBJ2-3; a weak D match, TRBD2 (7 bases). The CDR3 contains 16 residues. Germline V gene data show CDR1 as LNHNV and CDR2 as YYDKDF (reference sequence). The V end lost 7 bases, the J end lost 1 base, and 18 bases lay between the germline ends. CDR3 sequence (DNA): TGTGCCACCAACCATCGGCGGGGGCACGGCACAGATACGCAGTATTTT. This gives the protein CATNHRRGHGTDTQYF.

The DNA for the CDR3 is TGTGCCAGCAGCCAATTGGGGACTAGCGAGAGCTCCTACGAGCAGTACTTC. It codes for CASSQLGTSESSYEQYF. The rearrangement joins TRBV3-1 (or the pseudogene TRBV3-2) to TRBJ2-7; 10 bases are a match to TRBD2. Looked up from germline, CDR1 is LGHDT and CDR2 is YNNKEL (reference sequence). Unmatched junction bases numbered 7, after V lost 2 bases and J lost 0 bases. The CDR3 contains 17 residues.

The chain uses TRBV27 and TRBJ1-5; 7 nucleotides align to TRBD1. CDR3 size: 13 residues. Germline CDR1 MNHEY, CDR2 SMNVEV (reference sequence). The V segment lost 5 bases and the J segment 5 bases; nucleotides outside the gene matches: 3. Written as DNA, the CDR3 is TGTGCCAGCAGTCGGGGACAGCATCAGCCCCAGCATTTT. As protein: CASSRGQHQPQHF.

The chain employs TRBV6-5 and TRBJ1-5; D possibly corresponds to TRBD1 (5 bases). Germline assignment: CDR1 MNHEY and CDR2 SVGAGI. V was clipped by 6 bases and J by 6 bases, with 12 bases between them. There are 13 residues in the CDR3. CDR3 region: CASRQAGVQPQHF. CDR3 DNA sequence: TGTGCCAGCAGGCAGGCGGGGGTTCAGCCCCAGCATTTT.

In DNA form, the CDR3 reads TGTGCCAGCAGTGAACACACCGGCAATCAGCCCCAGCATTTT. It encodes CASSEHTGNQPQHF. The chain joins TRBV6-1 to TRBJ1-5; D is ambiguous. Germline V gene sequence: CDR1 MNHNS, CDR2 SASEGT. This CDR3 is built from 14 residues. V was shortened by 2 bases and J by 2 bases, with 7 bases between the two germline ends.

The chain carries TRBV3-1 (or the pseudogene TRBV3-2) and TRBJ2-4, with 8 positions matching TRBD1. V lost 3 bases and J lost 0; bases outside the gene matches: 16. The CDR3 length is 20 residues. Germline CDR1 and CDR2: LGHDT and YNNKEL (reference sequence). CDR3 bases: TGTGCCAGCAGCCAGTTAACCGGGACAGGAGGCCTCGTAGCCAAAAACATTCAGTACTTC. Protein: CASSQLTGTGGLVAKNIQYF.

The J gene is TRBJ2-3, the V gene TRBV2, with D possibly being TRBD2 (6 bases). The V end lost 4 bases, the J end lost 0 bases, and 20 bases lay between the germline ends. The V gene's germline CDR1 is SNHLY and CDR2 FYNNEI. This CDR3 is 18 amino acids long. The CDR3 is CASSGAGGRRSSTDTQYF. The DNA for the CDR3 is TGTGCCAGCAGTGGGGCTGGAGGGAGACGTTCTAGCACAGATACGCAGTATTTT. The full variable domain, rest sourced from reference TRBV2 and TRBJ2-3, is EPEVTQTPSHQVTQMGQEVILRCVPISNHLYFYWYRQILGQKVEFLVSFYNNEISEKSEIFDDQFSVERPDGSNFTLKIRSTKLEDSAMYFCASSGAGGRRSSTDTQYFGPGTRLTVL.

This clone was seen only a few times. The chain combines TRBV7-9 with TRBJ2-1, with 8 bases fitting TRBD1. CDR1 is SEHNR and CDR2 is FQNEAQ in the germline V gene (reference sequence). With 5 bases clipped from V and 5 bases from J, the junction kept 11 bases outside the gene matches. This CDR3 is 16 amino acids long. The CDR3 DNA is TGTGCCAGCAGCCCAATGGGACAGGTACATGACAATGAGCAGTTCTTC. It yields the protein CASSPMGQVHDNEQFF.

The chain has TRBV28 and TRBJ1-4; 11 bases map to TRBD1. V dropped 5 bases and J dropped 4; count of bases not matched to a gene: 3. This CDR3 has 15 residues. Germline values: CDR1 MDHEN, CDR2 SYDVKM. CDR3 nucleotide sequence: TGTGCCAGCAGTCCCGGGACAGGGGGTAATGAAAAACTGTTTTTT. This encodes CASSPGTGGNEKLFF.

The gene calls are TRBV6-5 and TRBJ1-2; tentative D call: TRBD1 (6 bases). Trimming took 5 bases from V and 7 from J, leaving 20 bases between them. This CDR3 is 15 amino acids long. Germline loops: CDR1 MNHEY, CDR2 SVGAGI. The DNA of the CDR3 is TGTGCCAGCAGTCAGGACAGACCTGGGGTAGGTGGCTACACCTTC. Protein: CASSQDRPGVGGYTF.

The chain carries TRBV9 and TRBJ2-3; weak D call: TRBD1 (7 bases). The germline CDR1 and CDR2 sequences are SGDLS and YYNGEE. V lost 4 bases to trimming and J lost 3 bases, with 18 bases between them. This CDR3 has 16 residues. CDR3 sequence: CASSLRGDLGTDTQYF. In DNA form, the CDR3 reads TGTGCCAGCAGCCTCAGGGGGGACCTCGGGACAGATACGCAGTATTTT.

The chain uses TRBV30 and TRBJ2-5; D not certain. The length of the CDR3 is 11 residues. V lost 3 bases and J 5 bases, leaving 7 bases between the germline ends. Germline V CDR1 and CDR2: GTSNPN, SVGIG (reference sequence). CDR3 sequence (DNA): TGTGCCTGGAGAAATGCGGAGACCCAGTACTTC. It specifies CAWRNAETQYF.

The rearrangement links TRBV21-1 to TRBJ1-1; the DNA was not compared with TRBD1, the D call given in the table. TRBV21-1 is flagged as a pseudogene. The CDR3 contains 13 residues. The CDR3 reads CASSTHGPDQAFF. CDR3 sequence (DNA): TGTGCCAGCAGCACCCATGGGCCCGACCAAGCTTTCTTT.

This clone was seen just once. This chain connects TRBV28 to TRBJ2-2; 8 positions agree with TRBD2. J was trimmed by 5 bases and V by 6 bases; bases with no gene match: 8. The CDR3 is 15 amino acids. The germline gives CDR1 MDHEN, CDR2 SYDVKM. CDR3 region: CASRIRGGWTGELFF. DNA of the CDR3: TGTGCCAGCAGAATCCGGGGGGGCTGGACCGGGGAGCTGTTTTTT.

J is TRBJ1-5 and V is TRBV27; 9 bases agree with TRBD1. J was trimmed by 4 bases and V by 5 bases; bases with no gene match: 18. Germline assignment: CDR1 MNHEY and CDR2 SMNVEV (reference sequence). The CDR3 runs to 19 residues. In DNA form, the CDR3 reads TGTGCCAGCAGTCCGATGAGTGGGACAGGGAGGGTCGGTAATCAGCCCCAGCATTTT. Its protein is CASSPMSGTGRVGNQPQHF.

This rearrangement joins TRBV30 to TRBJ1-2; D might be TRBD1 (6 bases). The germline CDR1 and CDR2 sequences are GTSNPN and SVGIG (reference sequence). This CDR3 contains 13 residues. Deletions cut 4 bases from V and 8 bases from J, with 17 bases between. The CDR3 here is CAWIQGYPQGYTF. CDR3 coding DNA: TGTGCCTGGATCCAGGGGTATCCCCAAGGCTACACCTTC.

J is TRBJ1-6 and V is TRBV30, with 9 positions matching TRBD1. The CDR3 length is 16 residues. V shed 0 bases and J 11 bases; nucleotides not matched to a gene: 11. Germline CDR1 GTSNPN, CDR2 SVGIG (reference sequence). CDR3: CAWSVRSGQGGAPLHF. The CDR3 nucleotides are TGTGCCTGGAGTGTAAGATCGGGACAGGGTGGGGCACCCCTCCACTTT.

The chain couples TRBV6-5 to TRBJ1-2, with 7 bases matching TRBD1. The CDR3 extends over 13 amino acids. Germline V gives CDR1 MNHEY, CDR2 SVGAGI. V lost 6 bases, J lost 8 bases, and 9 bases stayed unmatched. DNA for the CDR3: TGTGCCAGCAGCAGAACAGGGGCGCAGGGCTACACCTTC. Encoded protein: CASSRTGAQGYTF.

The DNA of the CDR3 is TGTGCCAGCTCACGGACAAGTCGAGAAAAACTGTTTTTT. This gives the protein CASSRTSREKLFF. This chain uses TRBV18 with TRBJ1-4; the D gene is possibly TRBD1 (5 bases). CDR1 is KGHSH, CDR2 LQKENI, per germline. CDR3 length: 13 amino acids. V gave up 4 bases and J gave up 8 bases, with 11 bases separating them.

This chain uses TRBV28 with TRBJ2-7; 14 nucleotides match TRBD2. Germline values: CDR1 MDHEN, CDR2 SYDVKM. Trimming at V came to 4 bases and at J to 1 base, leaving 6 bases not matched to a gene. The CDR3 runs to 17 residues. The CDR3 DNA reads as TGTGCCAGCAGTTGGGGACTAGCGGGGGACCCATCCTACGAGCAGTACTTC. This codes for CASSWGLAGDPSYEQYF. Supplemented by reference TRBV28 and TRBJ2-7, the full variable domain reads DVKVTQSSRYLVKRTGEKVFLECVQDMDHENMFWYRQDPGLGLRLIYFSYDVKMKEKGDIPEGYSVSREKKERFSLILESASTNQTSMYLCASSWGLAGDPSYEQYFGPGTRLTVT.

This clone was observed a single time. The rearrangement links TRBV7-9 to TRBJ2-7; 7 bases are shared with TRBD1. Germline V lookup: CDR1 SEHNR, CDR2 FQNEAQ (reference sequence). Trimming at V came to 6 bases and at J to 3 bases, leaving 5 bases not matched to a gene. The CDR3 sequence is 13 residues long. CDR3 region: CASRDGDSYEQYF. The DNA for the CDR3 is TGTGCCAGCAGGGATGGGGACAGCTACGAGCAGTACTTC.

The genes are TRBV20-1 and TRBJ2-7, with 7 bases fitting TRBD2. The germline CDR1 and CDR2 sequences are DFQATT and SNEGSKA (reference sequence). The CDR3 runs to 14 residues. V shed 3 bases and J 2 bases; nucleotides not matched to a gene: 7. The DNA of the CDR3 is TGCAGTGCTAGTCTGGGCGGGGGAGCCTACGAGCAGTACTTC. This encodes CSASLGGGAYEQYF.

The V and J genes are TRBV30 and TRBJ2-7, with D tentatively TRBD1 (5 bases). Trimming shortened V by 2 bases and J by 6 bases, and 17 bases separated the two germline ends. The CDR3 is made up of 14 amino acids. Looked up from germline, CDR1 is GTSNPN and CDR2 is SVGIG (reference sequence). The CDR3 region has the DNA TGTGCCTGGAGTACCCCAGGGTTGATTGGCGAGCAGTACTTC. Translated: CAWSTPGLIGEQYF. The full variable domain, its missing parts supplied by reference TRBV30 and TRBJ2-7, is SQTIHQWPATLVQPVGSPLSLECTVEGTSNPNLYWYRQAAGRGLQLLFYSVGIGQISSEVPQNLSASRPQDRQFILSSKKLLLSDSGFYLCAWSTPGLIGEQYFGPGTRLTVT.

This clone was detected only once. The chain carries TRBV9 and TRBJ1-1; D unresolved. CDR1 is SGDLS, CDR2 YYNGEE, per germline. Trimming stripped 0 bases from V and 4 bases from J, with 10 bases between. The CDR3 totals 14 residues. The CDR3 DNA reads TGTGCCAGCAGCGTAGAGCCCAGCGGCACTGAAGCTTTCTTT. Amino acids: CASSVEPSGTEAFF.

CDR3 region: CASSHLLTELAYEQYF. CDR3 DNA sequence: TGTGCCAGCAGCCATCTCTTGACAGAACTCGCCTACGAGCAGTACTTC. This chain links TRBV3-1 (or the pseudogene TRBV3-2) with TRBJ2-7; D possibly corresponds to TRBD1 (5 bases). Per the germline V gene, CDR1 is LGHDT and CDR2 is YNNKEL (reference sequence). This CDR3 has 16 amino acids. Trimming took off 3 bases at V and 2 bases at J, with 17 bases between the two ends.

This chain joins TRBV7-9 and TRBJ2-2; 8 bases are a match to TRBD2. Germline loops: CDR1 SEHNR, CDR2 FQNEAQ (reference sequence). The CDR3 length is 15 residues. With V trimmed by 3 bases and J by 6 bases, 6 bases remained unmatched. Written as DNA, the CDR3 is TGTGCCAGCAGCTTCGGGCTAGCGGGTGCCGGGGAGCTGTTTTTT. Residues: CASSFGLAGAGELFF.

The chain links TRBV6-5 to TRBJ2-2; 7 positions agree with TRBD1. V was clipped by 0 bases and J by 3 bases; unmatched bases: 4. The CDR3 is 16 amino acids. Per the germline V gene, CDR1 is MNHEY and CDR2 is SVGAGI. Here the CDR3 reads CASSYSRGWDTGELFF. The CDR3 DNA sequence: TGTGCCAGCAGTTACTCCAGGGGGTGGGACACCGGGGAGCTGTTTTTT.

CDR3 in DNA: TGTGCCAGTAGTATAGGACAGGCCAGCACAGATACGCAGTATTTT. Its translation is CASSIGQASTDTQYF. This chain links TRBV19 with TRBJ2-3; a possible D gene is TRBD1 (6 bases). Germline V gene lookup returns CDR1 LNHDA and CDR2 SQIVND (reference sequence). V was trimmed by 1 base and J by 0 bases, leaving 8 bases between them. The CDR3 has 15 residues.